A selection of T cell receptor beta chains follows, all from one sample in a study of cytomegalovirus exposure and HLA in healthy donors. Repertoires were generated with immunoSEQ multiplex PCR, while TCRdb's copy carries only in-frame clones and drops some. The profile shows 65,000 to 90,000 clones, over 60% of them singletons. Sequencing was carried out using PBMCs. The receptors shown here come from a woman in her thirties or forties in good health and CMV-seropositive. The CDR3 runs from the conserved cysteine through the conserved F or W. Each record gives: clone size, J gene, D gene, CDR3 length, V gene, CDR3 DNA, CDR3 protein. D genes are given only for firm matches. The size entry is marked missing in some rows and otherwise reads once, few, many or a size class.

NA TRBJ1-4 NA 15 TRBV27 TGTGCCAGCAGTCCCTGGACAGACGCCAATGAAAAACTGTTTTTT CASSPWTDANEKLFF
NA TRBJ2-1 NA 14 TRBV19 TGTGCCACCTGCCCGAGGGAATCCTACAATGAGCAGTTCTTC CATCPRESYNEQFF
few TRBJ1-1 NA 15 TRBV2 TGTGCCAGCAGTCTCCTGGCAGGCTCGAACACTGAAGCTTTCTTT CASSLLAGSNTEAFF
NA TRBJ1-4 TRBD1 16 TRBV7-2 TGTGCCAGCAGTCGTAATACCGGGACAGGGGAGGAAAAACTGTTTTTT CASSRNTGTGEEKLFF
few TRBJ2-1 TRBD2 14 TRBV10-1 TGCGCCAGCAGTGAAGCGGGAGGGCCCAATGAGCAGTTCTTC CASSEAGGPNEQFF
NA TRBJ1-1 NA 17 TRBV7-9 TGTGCCAGCAGCTTAGTAGTCAGGGAAAGGGGAAACACTGAAGCTTTCTTT CASSLVVRERGNTEAFF
NA TRBJ2-5 NA 14 TRBV10-3 TGTGCCATCAGTGAGTCGTATCAGCAAGAGACCCAGTACTTC CAISESYQQETQYF
NA TRBJ1-3 NA 15 TRBV13 TGTGCCAGCAGCTCAGACGGAGGGCTCAGGAACACCATATATTTT CASSSDGGLRNTIYF
few TRBJ1-4 NA 14 TRBV7-9 TGTGCCAGCAGCTCGGCAGGATCTAATGAAAAACTGTTTTTT CASSSAGSNEKLFF
NA TRBJ1-1 TRBD1 14 TRBV9 TGTGCCAGCAGGAGGGACAGGGGAAACACTGAAGCTTTCTTT CASRRDRGNTEAFF
once TRBJ2-5 TRBD1 13 TRBV10-3 TGTGCCACCGGAGGACAGGGAGAAGAGACCCAGTACTTC CATGGQGEETQYF
NA TRBJ2-5 NA 13 TRBV28 TGTGCCAGCAGTTTACGGTGGAGAGAGACCCAGTACTTC CASSLRWRETQYF
few TRBJ2-2 TRBD1 15 TRBV9 TGTGCCAGCAGCGGAGGACAGGGTAGGACCGGGGAGCTGTTTTTT CASSGGQGRTGELFF
few TRBJ2-7 TRBD1 15 TRBV6-1 TGTGCCAGCCTCCTACAGGGGGCTGGCTCCTACGAGCAGTACTTC CASLLQGAGSYEQYF
NA TRBJ2-7 NA 14 TRBV4-1 TGCGCCAGCAGCCAAGGACAGGCCGGCTACGAGCAGTACTTC CASSQGQAGYEQYF
NA TRBJ2-2 NA 16 TRBV7-2 TGTGCCAGCAGCCTCGCGGGGACTGGGAACACCGGGGAGCTGTTTTTT CASSLAGTGNTGELFF
NA TRBJ1-2 NA 14 TRBV30 TGTGCCTGGTGGTCGGTGGGGCGATACTATGGCTACACCTTC CAWWSVGRYYGYTF
NA TRBJ1-5 TRBD1 15 TRBV5-6 TGTGCCAGCAGCTTGGCAGGACAGGGGACACAGCCCCAGCATTTT CASSLAGQGTQPQHF
NA TRBJ2-5 NA 13 TRBV7-7 TGTGCTAGCAGCTTAGACAGACAAGAGACCCAGTACTTC CASSLDRQETQYF
NA TRBJ1-3 TRBD1 15 TRBV30 TGTGCCTGGACCGAGACAGGGTTAGCCGGAAACACCATATATTTT CAWTETGLAGNTIYF
once TRBJ2-7 NA 14 TRBV28 TGTGCCAGCAGTTTGCAGGGAGGAGCGAGCGAGCAGTACTTC CASSLQGGASEQYF
NA TRBJ2-7 TRBD2 15 TRBV5-6 TGTGCCAGCAGCTCCCTAGCGGGAGGTCTTTACGAGCAGTACTTC CASSSLAGGLYEQYF
NA TRBJ2-3 NA 15 TRBV18 TGTGCCAGCTCACCACCCCAGGGGTCCACAGATACGCAGTATTTT CASSPPQGSTDTQYF
NA TRBJ2-7 NA 13 TRBV13 TGTGCCAGCAGCGAACGGGTGTCCTACGAGCAGTACTTC CASSERVSYEQYF
NA TRBJ1-1 NA 13 TRBV7-3 TGTGCCAGCAGCTTATCTTCGAGAGGGAGAGCTTTCTTT CASSLSSRGRAFF
NA TRBJ1-1 TRBD1 15 TRBV19 TGTGCCAGTAATCGAGGGACAGGGATGAACACTGAAGCTTTCTTT CASNRGTGMNTEAFF
NA TRBJ1-6 NA 15 TRBV7-8 TGTGCCAGCAGCTTAAGGAGCTCCTATAATTCACCCCTCCACTTT CASSLRSSYNSPLHF
NA TRBJ1-1 NA 12 TRBV7-9 TGTGCCAGCAGCTTATCCGGAGTAGAAGCTTTCTTT CASSLSGVEAFF
NA TRBJ2-1 TRBD1 15 TRBV19 TGTGCCAGTAGTCAGGGACAGGGGGTTGGTGGTGAGCAGTTCTTC CASSQGQGVGGEQFF
NA TRBJ2-1 TRBD2 16 TRBV7-2 TGTGCCAGCAGCTTACAGGGAGTAGCGGGAGACAATGAGCAGTTCTTC CASSLQGVAGDNEQFF
NA TRBJ2-3 NA 16 TRBV7-9 TGTGCCAGCAGCCCTTATACAGGGTCGAGCACAGATACGCAGTATTTT CASSPYTGSSTDTQYF
NA TRBJ2-3 TRBD1 16 TRBV28 TGTGCCAGCAGCCTTAGCCCGACAGGGATCACAGATACGCAGTATTTT CASSLSPTGITDTQYF
NA TRBJ1-2 NA 15 TRBV11-2 TGTGCCAGCAGCCCCTCACAGGAGTTAAACTATGGCTACACCTTC CASSPSQELNYGYTF
NA TRBJ2-1 NA 17 TRBV18 TGTGCCAGCTCACCCAGACAGTCCGGAGGGCCTTACAATGAGCAGTTCTTC CASSPRQSGGPYNEQFF
NA TRBJ2-7 NA 15 TRBV6-6 TGTGCCAGCAGTCCCGTTGCGGTCGGTGACTACGAGCAGTACTTC CASSPVAVGDYEQYF
few TRBJ2-1 NA 15 TRBV25-1 TGTGCCAGCAGTTACGAGGGACTCGCCTACAATGAGCAGTTCTTC CASSYEGLAYNEQFF
NA TRBJ2-6 TRBD1 15 TRBV11-2 TGTGCCAGCAGCTCTACAGGGGCTGGGGCCAACGTCCTGACTTTC CASSSTGAGANVLTF
few TRBJ2-2 NA 15 TRBV7-7 TGTGCTAGCAGCTTAGGAGCAGGGCGGCCCGGGGAGCTGTTTTTT CASSLGAGRPGELFF
NA TRBJ1-4 TRBD1 13 TRBV18 TGTGCCAGCTCACGGGACAGCAATGAAAAACTGTTTTTT CASSRDSNEKLFF
NA TRBJ2-3 NA 13 TRBV19 TGTGCCAGTACCGGGGTTAACACAGATACGCAGTATTTT CASTGVNTDTQYF
few TRBJ2-7 TRBD1 15 TRBV27 TGTGCCAGCAGCCTAGCCGGGACAGGGACCTACGAGCAGTACTTC CASSLAGTGTYEQYF
once TRBJ1-5 TRBD1 16 TRBV2 TGTGCCAGCAGTGGACAGGGCTTGTCCAGGCCTCAGCCCCAGCATTTT CASSGQGLSRPQPQHF
NA TRBJ2-1 TRBD2 13 TRBV7-2 TGTGCCAGCAGCAGACTAGCAAGGGATGAGCAGTTCTTC CASSRLARDEQFF
NA TRBJ2-5 TRBD2 15 TRBV29-1 TGCAGCGTTACCCTGACTAGCGGGCCCCAAGAGACCCAGTACTTC CSVTLTSGPQETQYF
NA TRBJ1-3 TRBD1 16 TRBV5-1 TGCGCCAGCAGCGGATTACAGGGGTTCGGTGGAAACACCATATATTTT CASSGLQGFGGNTIYF
NA TRBJ2-3 TRBD2 16 TRBV29-1 TGCAGCGTTGGTGGTAAGCGGGGAGTCCAGACAGATACGCAGTATTTT CSVGGKRGVQTDTQYF
NA TRBJ1-1 NA 15 TRBV7-2 TGTGCCAGCAGCTTAGACGGGGGGCGAGGCACTGAAGCTTTCTTT CASSLDGGRGTEAFF
NA TRBJ1-5 TRBD1 11 TRBV25-1 TGTGCCAGCAGGAGAGACAGGGTAATGCATTTT CASRRDRVMHF
NA TRBJ1-2 NA 16 TRBV19 TGTGCCAGTAACGAGCTGACCGGGTATTCCTATGCTGGCTACACCTTC CASNELTGYSYAGYTF
NA TRBJ1-3 NA 17 TRBV30 TGTGCCTGGAGTGTAAGAAGTTTGGCACCTTCTGGAAACACCATATATTTT CAWSVRSLAPSGNTIYF
NA TRBJ1-1 NA 14 TRBV12-5 TGTGCTAGTGGTTCCCAAGGTGGGGCAACTGAAGCTTTCTTT CASGSQGGATEAFF
NA TRBJ1-2 NA 14 TRBV6-5 TGTGCCAGCAGTTACTCACAGGGTAACTATGGCTACACCTTC CASSYSQGNYGYTF
NA TRBJ1-3 TRBD1 16 TRBV5-1 TGCGCCAGCAGCTTGAGGGGACAGGGGGCTGGAAACACCATATATTTT CASSLRGQGAGNTIYF
NA TRBJ1-6 TRBD1 15 TRBV27 TGTGCCAGCAGTCTGGGACAGCTTCCTAATTCACCCCTCCACTTT CASSLGQLPNSPLHF
NA TRBJ2-1 NA 13 TRBV6-5 TGTGCCAGCAGTCGCAACACAGTTAATGAGCAGTTCTTC CASSRNTVNEQFF